This T cell receptor (beta chain) was sequenced in a study of CXCR3-negative and CXCR3-positive naive CD8 T cells. Researchers prepared the TRB cDNA libraries using 5' RACE with UMI labels. TCRdb reprocessed the 5' RACE reads, keeping one entry per CDR3 protein, no DNA. Recorded for this sample: about 43,000 distinct CDR3 sequences. Subsets of CD8+ T cells were each sorted in triplicate at some 300,000 cells apiece. The CDR3 length is 15 residues. In germline, CDR1 is MGHDK, CDR2 SYGVNS. Turning to this clonotype: Its target is unknown.

The study's findings and limits: TRBV-TRBJ usage matched between naive CXCR3-negative and CXCR3-positive cells but not between memory cells. Relative to memory CD8+ cells, whose diversity was much lower, both naive subsets had comparably high diversity.

The genes are TRBV25-1 and TRBJ2-7; the TCRdb call, TRBD1, lacks DNA for checking. The receptor was derived from a human donor in good health. Some clones in this sample may be carry-over from other donors' samples. Sequenced: memory CD8+ T cells from blood. CDR3 protein: CASSDSAGGTYEQYF.